Listed below are T cell receptor beta chains from one sample, sequenced in a study of tumor T cells in aggressive B-cell lymphoma. Libraries were prepared by immunoSEQ multiplex PCR; TCRdb keeps only in-frame clonotypes and omits some of them. Of a few thousand clones in the sample, approximately 87% are singletons; the top ten hold approximately 5%. The sequenced sample consisted of tumor tissue. The receptor set was obtained from an adult with diffuse large B cell lymphoma. Each CDR3 is given with its conserved first and last residue. The D gene is left open where the match is weak. Size tells how often a clone was seen (once, few, many) or the class of an expanded clone, and some rows leave it out.

j_call,d_call,v_call,clone_size,cdr3_nt,cdr3_aa
TRBJ2-7,.,TRBV2,.,TGTGCCAGCAAGTGGCTGGCGGGGCTCTACGAGCAGTACTTC,CASKWLAGLYEQYF
TRBJ1-1,.,TRBV30,.,TGTGTCACGTCGAATTTCAGGATGAACACTGAAGCTTTCTTT,CVTSNFRMNTEAFF
TRBJ2-5,.,TRBV6-1,.,TGTGCCAGCAGTGAGCAGGGGCCTAAGTACTTC,CASSEQGPKYF
TRBJ2-7,.,TRBV4-3,few,TGCGCCAGCAGCCAAGATCGGGGGTCCTACGAGCAGTACTTC,CASSQDRGSYEQYF
TRBJ2-7,TRBD2,TRBV6-1,.,TGTGCCAGCAGAGTTCTGAGCGGGGGCTCCTACGAGCAGTACTTC,CASRVLSGGSYEQYF
TRBJ2-3,.,TRBV7-2,.,TGTGCCAGCAGCTTTGGGGGGGCTTCCTCTGTGGAGTATTTT,CASSFGGASSVEYF
TRBJ2-5,.,TRBV20-1,.,TGCAGTGCTTCAGAAGAGACCCAGTACTTC,CSASEETQYF
TRBJ2-2,TRBD1,TRBV5-1,once,TGCGCCAGCAGCGGGACAGGGTGGCACACCGGGGAGCTGTTTTTT,CASSGTGWHTGELFF
TRBJ2-6,.,TRBV6-5,.,TGTGCCAGCAGTGAGGACTCTGGGGCCAACGTCCTGACTTTC,CASSEDSGANVLTF
TRBJ1-2,TRBD1,TRBV2,.,TGTGCCAGCAGGTCACCGGGACAGGGGAACTATGGCTACACCTTC,CASRSPGQGNYGYTF
TRBJ1-3,.,TRBV29-1,.,TGCAGCGTTTCTTTTGGAAACACCATATATTTT,CSVSFGNTIYF
TRBJ1-6,.,TRBV27,.,TGTGCCAGCAGTGCACTTTTTCGCTCACCCCTCCACTTT,CASSALFRSPLHF
TRBJ2-5,TRBD2,TRBV5-1,.,TGCGCCAGCAACCCCGTTGGCGGGGGGGAGACCCAGTACTTC,CASNPVGGGETQYF
TRBJ2-2,.,TRBV30,.,TGTGCCTGGAATTCGAACTTAGACACCGGGGAGCTGTTTTTT,CAWNSNLDTGELFF
TRBJ1-1,TRBD1,TRBV11-2,.,TGTGCCAGCAGCTTAGTTAGGGGGCCAGGGGGAGCTTTCTTT,CASSLVRGPGGAFF
TRBJ1-1,TRBD1,TRBV27,.,TGTGCCAGCGGATACGGACAGGCGAACACTGAAGCTTTCTTT,CASGYGQANTEAFF
TRBJ2-5,TRBD2,TRBV7-2,.,TGTGCCAGCAGCTTACTAGCGGGGTACGGGGAGACCCAGTACTTC,CASSLLAGYGETQYF
TRBJ1-3,.,TRBV28,.,TGTGCCAGCAGTTTATGGGGGGCGGATGGAAACACCATATATTTT,CASSLWGADGNTIYF
TRBJ1-1,TRBD1,TRBV15,.,TGTGCCACCAGCAGAGAGGCCAAGGGACAGGGGGAAGCTTTCTTT,CATSREAKGQGEAFF
TRBJ1-2,.,TRBV19,.,TGTGCCAGTAAGGACAAAACTAACTATGGCTACACCTTC,CASKDKTNYGYTF
TRBJ1-6,.,TRBV28,.,TGTGCCAGCAGTTTATGGGGACAAAATTCACCCCTCCACTTT,CASSLWGQNSPLHF
TRBJ1-1,TRBD1,TRBV4-3,.,TGCGCCAGCAGCCCGGACAGGGGAAGGACTGAAGCTTTCTTT,CASSPDRGRTEAFF
TRBJ1-6,.,TRBV5-1,.,TGCGCCAGCACCATCGGGAGCTCCTATAATTCACCCCTCCACTTT,CASTIGSSYNSPLHF
TRBJ2-1,.,TRBV9,.,TGTGCCAGCAGCGTAGGGCAGGGGATAGACAATGAGCAGTTCTTC,CASSVGQGIDNEQFF
TRBJ1-3,.,TRBV19,few,TGTGCCACGATGGGAGGGAACGGAAACACCATATATTTT,CATMGGNGNTIYF
TRBJ2-3,.,TRBV4-3,.,TGCGCCAGCAGCCAAGAAGGCAGGGCTAGCACAGATACGCAGTATTTT,CASSQEGRASTDTQYF
TRBJ2-3,TRBD2,TRBV4-3,.,TGCGCCAGCAGCCAAGGACTAGCGATGGATACGCAGTATTTT,CASSQGLAMDTQYF
TRBJ2-7,.,TRBV7-2,.,TGTGCCAGCAGCGGTAGCGGCTACGAACAGTACTTC,CASSGSGYEQYF